The TCR beta chain described here comes from a study of blood T cell repertoires in COVID-19. Study as a whole: In each case, the material was cDNA or gDNA derived from T cells, B-cell-depleted T cells, or PBMCs.

Per the original data handling: Reference gene primer amplification yielded estimated nucleated cell counts. Clones were read by immunoSEQ multiplex PCR, and TCRdb kept only the in-frame ones, dropping some. V, J and clone size reflect that table, while D and trimming were determined from the DNA. The repertoire holds some 260,000 clones, about 86% seen once, with 8.9% in the top ten. The receptor was derived from an older man with acute or convalescent COVID-19. Sequenced sample: peripheral blood.

CDR3 amino acids: CATSDPRGPQETQYF. CDR3 bases: TGTGCCACCAGTGATCCGCGGGGACCTCAAGAGACCCAGTACTTC. V is TRBV24-1 and J is TRBJ2-5, with a tentative D call TRBD2 (6 bases). This CDR3 contains 15 residues. Germline CDR1 KGHDR, CDR2 SFDVKD. Trimming stripped 3 bases from V and 2 bases from J, with 12 bases between.